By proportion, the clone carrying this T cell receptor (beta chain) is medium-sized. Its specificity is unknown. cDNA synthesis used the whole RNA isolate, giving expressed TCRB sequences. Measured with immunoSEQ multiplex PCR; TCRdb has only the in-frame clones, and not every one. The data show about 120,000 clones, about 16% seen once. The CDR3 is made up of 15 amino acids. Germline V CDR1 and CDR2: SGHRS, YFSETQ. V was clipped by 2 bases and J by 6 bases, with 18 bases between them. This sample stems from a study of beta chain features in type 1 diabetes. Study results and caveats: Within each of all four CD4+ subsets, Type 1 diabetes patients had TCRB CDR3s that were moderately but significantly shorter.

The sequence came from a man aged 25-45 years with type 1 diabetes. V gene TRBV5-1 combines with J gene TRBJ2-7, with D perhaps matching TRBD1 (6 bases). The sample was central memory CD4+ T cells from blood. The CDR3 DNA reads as TGCGCCAGCAGCTTTGATGCAGGGGCGACCGCCGAGCAGTACTTC. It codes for CASSFDAGATAEQYF.